This T cell receptor (beta chain) comes out of a study of shared clonotypes between healthy human individuals. About the research overall: The cohort comprised a couple of women and a few men. Their ages spanned 18 to 49 years. Plates per donor: three CD4 naive, three CD4 memory, two CD8 naive, one CD8 memory.

Comments on this clone: Its cognate antigen is unknown.

Study-level findings and limits: Lower generation probabilities were found for non-shared clonotypes than for those shared by all four donors. Estimated clonotype richness was generally higher in naive than memory subsets.

This table comes from immunoSEQ multiplex PCR, and its TCRdb copy is limited to in-frame clones, with some not included. The sample has approximately 180,000 clones; about 93% are singletons. The V gene's germline CDR1 is MNHEY and CDR2 SMNVEV (reference sequence). There are 15 residues in the CDR3. Trimming shortened V by 3 bases and J by 4 bases, and 16 bases separated the two germline ends. The V and J genes are TRBV27 and TRBJ2-7; no definite D call. The sample was naive CD4+ T cells sorted from blood. Stated subset: CD45RA+ positively selected. The receptor was derived from a woman in her twenties or thirties in good health. The CDR3 region has the DNA TGTGCCAGCAGTTTGAAGGATACCGTTCTATACGAGCAGTACTTC. As protein: CASSLKDTVLYEQYF.